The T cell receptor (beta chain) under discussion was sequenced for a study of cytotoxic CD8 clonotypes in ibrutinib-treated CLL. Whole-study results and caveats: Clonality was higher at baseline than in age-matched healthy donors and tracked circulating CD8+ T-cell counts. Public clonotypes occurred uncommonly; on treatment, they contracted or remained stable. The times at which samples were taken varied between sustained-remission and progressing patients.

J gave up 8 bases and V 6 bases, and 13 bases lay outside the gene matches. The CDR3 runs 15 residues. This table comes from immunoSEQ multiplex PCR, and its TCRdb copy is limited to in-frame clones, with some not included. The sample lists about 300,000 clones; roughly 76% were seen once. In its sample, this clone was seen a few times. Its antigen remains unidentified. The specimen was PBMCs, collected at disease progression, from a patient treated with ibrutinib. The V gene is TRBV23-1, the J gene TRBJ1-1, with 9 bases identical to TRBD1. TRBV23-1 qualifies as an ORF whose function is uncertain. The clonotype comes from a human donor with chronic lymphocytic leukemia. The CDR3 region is CASSNMAGQGCEAFF. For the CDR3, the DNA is TGCGCCAGCAGCAATATGGCGGGACAGGGATGCGAAGCTTTCTTT.